The 3 T cell receptor beta chains listed next were all sequenced from one sample in a study of cytomegalovirus exposure and HLA in healthy donors. Profiling relied on immunoSEQ multiplex PCR, and the TCRdb table lists in-frame clones only, not all of them. The profile covers about 180,000 clones, with 85% appearing a single time and about 15% taken by the ten largest. The material sequenced was PBMCs. The origin of the receptors is a man younger than 35 in good health and CMV-seropositive.

The CDR3 DNA sequence: TGTGCCAGCTCACCACCGACGGGACAGGGTTTCAATGAGCAGTTCTTC. Its protein is CASSPPTGQGFNEQFF. The genes are TRBV18 and TRBJ2-1, with 9 bases lining up with TRBD1. In germline, CDR1 is KGHSH, CDR2 LQKENI. CDR3 length equals 16 residues. Unmatched junction bases numbered 6, after V lost 0 bases and J lost 6 bases.

The chain carries TRBV30 and TRBJ2-1; D ambiguous. This CDR3 is built from 12 residues. CDR1 and CDR2 from the germline V gene are GTSNPN and SVGIG (reference sequence). Trimming removed 2 bases at V and 2 bases at J, with 4 bases between. The CDR3 loop is CAWSLTYNEQFF. CDR3 bases: TGTGCCTGGAGTCTTACCTACAATGAGCAGTTCTTC.

This rearrangement joins TRBV5-1 to TRBJ2-5; tentatively, D is TRBD2 (7 bases). The CDR3 is 15 amino acids. V was clipped by 2 bases and J by 1 base, with 12 bases between them. Germline lookup yields CDR1 SGHRS and CDR2 YFSETQ. The CDR3 nucleotides read TGCGCCAGCAGCTTTAGTGCGGGGGCCCAAGAGACCCAGTACTTC. This sequence encodes CASSFSAGAQETQYF. Complete variable domain (other parts from reference TRBV5-1 and TRBJ2-5): KAGVTQTPRYLIKTRGQQVTLSCSPISGHRSVSWYQQTPGQGLQFLFEYFSETQRNKGNFPGRFSGRQFSNSRSEMNVSTLELGDSALYLCASSFSAGAQETQYFGPGTRLLVL.